This TCR beta chain emerged from a study of shared clonotypes between healthy human individuals. For the study at large: There were three CD4 naive, three CD4 memory, two CD8 naive and one CD8 memory plates per donor. Whole-study results and caveats: Clonotype sharing across several donors was observed for about 4.8% of naive CD4 clonotypes. Exclusively blood specimens were collected; tissue repertoires likely differ. The donor pool, a small one, limited the genetic and exposure-history diversity represented.

Trimming removed 2 bases at V and 8 bases at J, with 13 bases between. In germline, CDR1 is SGHRS, CDR2 YFSETQ. The CDR3 has 13 amino acids. This clone was counted only a few times. The antigen remains undetermined. Sequencing used immunoSEQ multiplex PCR; TCRdb keeps in-frame clones, though not all of them. The data show fewer than 1.4 million clones, with about 84% seen just once and roughly 0.55% held by the top ten. The genes are TRBV5-1 and TRBJ1-2, with D perhaps matching TRBD1 (6 bases). The clonotype was recovered from a man aged 18-30 years in good health. Some clones in this sample may be carry-over from other donors' samples. Sequenced input: memory CD4+ T cells from PBMCs. Regarding subset: CD45RA-negative fraction. The chain's CDR3 is CASSLGGGLGYTF. The CDR3 DNA is TGCGCCAGCAGCTTAGGAGGGGGTCTCGGCTACACCTTC.